The rows below give T cell receptor beta chains drawn from one sample of a study of CD8+ T cells in alopecia areata. Sequenced by immunoSEQ multiplex PCR; TCRdb stores in-frame clones only, minus some. The repertoire holds under 200,000 clones, with 60% as singletons. Source: CD4+ T cells sorted from blood, taken at week 24, from a patient treated with tofacitinib. These receptors were taken from a human donor with alopecia areata. CDR3s include the opening cysteine and the closing phenylalanine or tryptophan. Fields, in order: D gene, J gene, V gene, clone size, CDR3 protein, CDR3 DNA. D genes are given only for firm matches. Where a row states a size, it is once, few, many or the class of an expanded clone; other rows omit it.

TRBD2 TRBJ2-2 TRBV2 . CASSDLGPGLAVPGELFF TGTGCCAGCAGTGATTTAGGACCGGGACTAGCGGTACCCGGGGAGCTGTTTTTT
TRBD1 TRBJ2-7 TRBV5-6 . CASSPTGQGHEQYF TGTGCCAGCAGCCCCACGGGACAGGGCCACGAGCAGTACTTC
. TRBJ1-2 TRBV29-1 few CSVDREGYTF TGCAGCGTTGACCGGGAAGGCTACACCTTC
TRBD1 TRBJ1-5 TRBV6-5 . CASRADRGGNQPQHF TGTGCCAGCAGGGCTGACAGGGGGGGCAATCAGCCCCAGCATTTT
. TRBJ2-7 TRBV14 . CASSQEWGPYSEEQYF TGTGCCAGCAGCCAAGAGTGGGGGCCATATTCAGAGGAGCAGTACTTC
TRBD1 TRBJ1-2 TRBV4-2 . CASSQTRQGGGYTF TGTGCCAGCAGCCAGACCCGACAGGGAGGTGGCTACACCTTC
. TRBJ2-7 TRBV6-1 . CASSEAGGLQYF TGTGCCAGCAGTGAAGCTGGGGGACTGCAGTACTTC
TRBD1 TRBJ2-7 TRBV27 . CATKPQDRGYEQYF TGTGCCACAAAACCGCAGGACAGGGGGTACGAGCAGTACTTC
TRBD1 TRBJ1-6 TRBV27 few CASSSWAGGYSPLHF TGTGCCAGCAGTTCCTGGGCAGGGGGCTATTCACCCCTCCACTTT
. TRBJ2-1 TRBV5-4 . CASSPRDGYNEQFF TGTGCCAGCAGCCCTAGGGACGGATACAATGAGCAGTTCTTC
. TRBJ1-1 TRBV30 . CAWSVVDSKWWGAFF TGTGCCTGGAGTGTAGTGGACAGCAAGTGGTGGGGGGCTTTCTTT
TRBD2 TRBJ2-7 TRBV4-2 . CASSQDARRGASYEQYF TGTGCCAGCAGCCAAGATGCGCGGCGGGGGGCCTCCTACGAGCAGTACTTC
. TRBJ2-5 TRBV29-1 . CSVLTLGFSQGETQYF TGCAGCGTGCTGACTCTTGGGTTCAGCCAGGGAGAGACCCAGTACTTC
TRBD1 TRBJ2-5 TRBV27 . CASSFTTGTGGETQYF TGTGCCAGCAGTTTCACAACCGGGACAGGGGGAGAGACCCAGTACTTC
. TRBJ1-1 TRBV6-5 . CASTTRGKHTEAFF TGTGCCAGCACCACCCGGGGGAAGCACACTGAAGCTTTCTTT
. TRBJ1-6 TRBV4-1 few CASSQGVTLHF TGCGCCAGCAGCCAAGGGGTAACCCTCCACTTT
. TRBJ2-7 TRBV6-5 . CASSFSGVQYF TGTGCCAGCAGTTTCTCGGGGGTGCAGTACTTC
TRBD1 TRBJ2-7 TRBV4-1 once CASSQPGQGGKQYF TGCGCCAGCAGCCAACCCGGACAGGGAGGCAAGCAGTACTTC
. TRBJ2-1 TRBV7-8 few CASSPTILGDEQFF TGTGCCAGCAGCCCAACAATCTTGGGGGATGAGCAGTTCTTC
TRBD1 TRBJ2-7 TRBV30 few CAWTTGGYEQYF TGTGCCTGGACGACAGGGGGATACGAGCAGTACTTC
. TRBJ2-5 TRBV30 . CAWSKDSPLQETQYF TGTGCCTGGAGCAAGGACAGCCCCTTACAAGAGACCCAGTACTTC
. TRBJ1-4 TRBV7-9 few CASTDNEKLFF TGTGCCAGCACCGATAATGAAAAACTGTTTTTT
. TRBJ2-5 TRBV29-1 . CSATQGFQETQYF TGCAGCGCGACGCAGGGCTTCCAAGAGACCCAGTACTTC
. TRBJ1-5 TRBV2 . CASRRDVSNQPQHF TGTGCCAGCAGAAGGGACGTTAGCAATCAGCCCCAGCATTTT
. TRBJ2-7 TRBV6-5 once CASSYSRFEDEQYF TGTGCCAGCAGTTACTCGAGGTTCGAAGACGAGCAGTACTTC
TRBD1 TRBJ1-2 TRBV29-1 few CSVLQSGTGYGYTF TGCAGCGTTCTACAATCCGGGACAGGTTATGGCTACACCTTC
TRBD1 TRBJ1-1 TRBV10-3 . CAIKIWTGRNTEAFF TGTGCCATCAAAATTTGGACAGGGCGGAACACTGAAGCTTTCTTT
TRBD1 TRBJ2-7 TRBV6-5 once CASSYGDRGVYEQYF TGTGCCAGCAGTTACGGGGACAGGGGCGTCTACGAGCAGTACTTC